The 16 T cell receptor beta chains given below trace back to one sample, sequenced in a study of long-term antiretroviral therapy in people with HIV. This was the immunoSEQ v3.0 assay at survey level. Here immunoSEQ multiplex PCR was the method, and the copy in TCRdb shows in-frame clones only, minus some. This sample carries 32,000 or so clones, over 60% of them seen once, and the ten largest clones take roughly 7.2%. This material consisted of unsorted PBMCs, taken 2 years after starting antiretroviral therapy. The receptor source for this set is a woman aged 45 to 65 with HIV.

This rearrangement joins TRBV11-2 to TRBJ1-6; D call uncertain. Trimming took 5 bases from V and 5 from J, leaving 10 bases between them. The CDR3 totals 14 residues. Germline CDR1 and CDR2: SGHAT and FQNNGV. In nucleotides, the CDR3 is TGTGCCAGCAGCCATCGGGCTGATAATTCACCCCTCCACTTT. Translated: CASSHRADNSPLHF.

This clone was seen more than once but under ten times. The V gene is TRBV30, the J gene TRBJ2-1; TRBD2 aligns across 9 bases. The CDR3 consists of 14 residues. V was clipped by 3 bases and J by 5 bases; unmatched bases: 5. In germline, CDR1 is GTSNPN, CDR2 SVGIG (reference sequence). The DNA for the CDR3 is TGTGCCTGGAGCCGCGGGGGGGGAAACAATGAGCAGTTCTTC. Translating it yields CAWSRGGGNNEQFF.

The chain recombines TRBV6-4 with TRBJ2-3; weak D call: TRBD2 (5 bases). CDR3 length: 17 residues. The germline gives CDR1 MRHNA, CDR2 SNTAGT. V lost 5 bases to trimming and J lost 3 bases, with 21 bases between them. The CDR3 reads CASSLHPLSGGTDTQYF. The CDR3 nucleotides are TGTGCCAGCAGTCTCCACCCACTCAGCGGCGGTACAGATACGCAGTATTTT.

The chain is built from TRBV2 and TRBJ2-2; 9 bases are shared with TRBD2. This CDR3 is built from 16 residues. Germline CDR1 and CDR2: SNHLY and FYNNEI. The ends lost 6 bases at V and 3 bases at J; junction bases unmatched: 8. The CDR3 DNA sequence: TGTGCCAGCAGCGGGACTAGCTTCCTCGACACCGGGGAGCTGTTTTTT. Protein product: CASSGTSFLDTGELFF.

V usage is TRBV6-5 and J usage is TRBJ2-3, with 8 bases that match TRBD2. Germline assignment: CDR1 MNHEY and CDR2 SVGAGI. The CDR3 length is 13 residues. The J segment lost 6 bases and the V segment lost 6 bases, leaving 5 bases of the junction unmatched. The CDR3 protein is CASSAGGGDTQYF. CDR3 nucleotides: TGTGCCAGCAGCGCGGGAGGCGGGGATACGCAGTATTTT.

J is TRBJ2-3 and V is TRBV28; TRBD2 matches at 10 bases. CDR3 length: 20 residues. V was clipped by 7 bases and J by 1 base; unmatched bases: 20. CDR1 is MDHEN, CDR2 SYDVKM, per germline. The CDR3 region has the DNA TGTGCCAGCAACTCTTGGACTAGCGGCTACAACGTGGGGGGCACAGATACGCAGTATTTT. Amino acids: CASNSWTSGYNVGGTDTQYF.

This clone has only one observation. The V gene is TRBV7-6, the J gene TRBJ2-7, with TRBD2 as a possible D gene (5 bases). Trimming shortened V by 10 bases and J by 5 bases, and 12 bases separated the two germline ends. Germline V gives CDR1 SGHVS, CDR2 FNYEAQ. This CDR3 has 11 amino acids. CDR3 sequence: CATPLGDEQYF. DNA of the CDR3: TGTGCCACCCCCCTCGGGGACGAGCAGTACTTC.

This rearrangement joins TRBV4-1 to TRBJ1-4, with D hard to call. There are 15 residues in the CDR3. With 1 base removed from V and 5 bases from J, the gap between germline ends came to 11 bases. Germline V CDR1 and CDR2: MGHRA, YSYEKL. This CDR3 is CASSQASRSNEKLFF. Here the CDR3 DNA reads TGCGCCAGCAGCCAAGCGTCGAGGTCCAATGAAAAACTGTTTTTT.

V and J are TRBV18 and TRBJ2-5; TRBD2 agrees at 10 bases. The germline gives CDR1 KGHSH, CDR2 LQKENI. J lost 3 bases, V lost 1 base, and 11 bases had no gene match. This CDR3 spans 18 amino acids. As DNA, the CDR3 is TGTGCCAGCTCACCACGCCCCAGAAGCGGGGGGGATAAAGAGACCCAGTACTTC. As protein: CASSPRPRSGGDKETQYF.

The chain combines TRBV6-1 with TRBJ2-1; 13 bases fit TRBD2. Germline trimming cut 6 bases from V and 12 bases from J; bases unmatched to any gene: 8. The CDR3 totals 14 residues. Per germline, CDR1 MNHNS and CDR2 SASEGT. The CDR3 protein is CASRGTSGDPGQFF. Written as DNA, the CDR3 is TGTGCCAGCAGGGGGACTAGCGGGGATCCGGGGCAGTTCTTC.

Turning to this clone: Germline is not matched at one junction end, which may reflect a read error. The DNA of the CDR3 is TGTGCCAGCAGCTCGGTCGGGAACGCTGAAGCCCTCTTT. It codes for CASSSVGNAEALF. The rearrangement links TRBV7-9 to TRBJ1-1; no reliable D call. The CDR3 runs to 13 residues. Germline V gives CDR1 SEHNR, CDR2 FQNEAQ (reference sequence). The whole variable domain, remainder taken from reference TRBV7-9 and TRBJ1-1, is DTGVSQNPRHKITKRGQNVTFRCDPISEHNRLYWYRQTLGQGPEFLTYFQNEAQLEKSRLLSDRFSAERPKGSFSTLEIQRTEQGDSAMYLCASSSVGNAEALFGQGTRLTVV.

This clone was counted between two and nine times. The CDR3 DNA reads as TGCGCCAGCAGCTTGCGGGGGGACTATGGCTACACCTTC. It yields the protein CASSLRGDYGYTF. The rearrangement uses TRBV5-1 and TRBJ1-2; possibly TRBD1 for D (5 bases). V was shortened by 1 base and J by 3 bases, with 7 bases between the two germline ends. In germline, CDR1 is SGHRS, CDR2 YFSETQ. There are 13 residues in the CDR3. The full variable domain, with the rest looked up from reference TRBV5-1 and TRBJ1-2, is KAGVTQTPRYLIKTRGQQVTLSCSPISGHRSVSWYQQTPGQGLQFLFEYFSETQRNKGNFPGRFSGRQFSNSRSEMNVSTLELGDSALYLCASSLRGDYGYTFGSGTRLTVV.

The chain joins TRBV5-1 to TRBJ1-4, with TRBD1 as a possible D gene (6 bases). The V and J ends lost 4 bases and 1 base respectively, with 8 bases between them. There are 14 residues in the CDR3. Per germline, CDR1 SGHRS and CDR2 YFSETQ. CDR3 bases: TGCGCCAGCAGCCCACAGGGAACTAATGAAAAACTGTTTTTT. Its protein product is CASSPQGTNEKLFF.

The genes are TRBV18 and TRBJ1-6; 7 bases align to TRBD1. Trimming at V came to 4 bases and at J to 5 bases, leaving 2 bases not matched to a gene. The CDR3 has 14 residues. Germline V gene data show CDR1 as KGHSH and CDR2 as LQKENI. CDR3 amino acids: CASSLGTDNSPLHF. The CDR3 bases are TGTGCCAGCTCACTCGGGACAGATAATTCACCCCTCCACTTT.

This chain uses TRBV19 with TRBJ2-2; D gene ambiguous. V lost 5 bases and J lost 0, with 13 bases in between. Per the germline V gene, CDR1 is LNHDA and CDR2 is SQIVND (reference sequence). The CDR3 is made up of 16 amino acids. As DNA, the CDR3 is TGTGCCAGTAGTCTACCTGGAATTACGAACACCGGGGAGCTGTTTTTT. Its translation: CASSLPGITNTGELFF.

The J gene is TRBJ1-2, the V gene TRBV5-6; D ambiguous. This CDR3 comprises 14 residues. The germline gives CDR1 SGHDT, CDR2 YYEEEE. V lost 4 bases, J lost 3 bases, and 13 bases lay in between. CDR3 DNA sequence: TGTGCCAGCAGCGGCCCGTGGGGTGACTATGGCTACACCTTC. Translation: CASSGPWGDYGYTF.